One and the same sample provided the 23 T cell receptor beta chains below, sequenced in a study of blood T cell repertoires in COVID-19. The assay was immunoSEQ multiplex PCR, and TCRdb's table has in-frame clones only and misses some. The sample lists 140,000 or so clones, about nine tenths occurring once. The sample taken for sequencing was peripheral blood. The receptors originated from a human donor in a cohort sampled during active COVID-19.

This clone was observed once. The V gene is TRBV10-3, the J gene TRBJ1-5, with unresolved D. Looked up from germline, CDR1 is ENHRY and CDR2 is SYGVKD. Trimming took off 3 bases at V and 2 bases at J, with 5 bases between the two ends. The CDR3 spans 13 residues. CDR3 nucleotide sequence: TGTGCCATCAGTGATATCGGCAATCAGCCCCAGCATTTT. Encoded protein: CAISDIGNQPQHF.

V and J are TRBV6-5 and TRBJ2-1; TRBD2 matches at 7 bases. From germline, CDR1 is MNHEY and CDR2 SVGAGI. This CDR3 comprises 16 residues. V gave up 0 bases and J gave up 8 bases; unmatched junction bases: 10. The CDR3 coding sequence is TGTGCCAGCAGTTACTCCCCAGCGGGACCTAGGGATGAGCAGTTCTTC. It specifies CASSYSPAGPRDEQFF.

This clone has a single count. The CDR3 DNA is TGTGCCAGCAGCTTAAGGACAGGGGCGGGGTATGGCTACACCTTC. Translation: CASSLRTGAGYGYTF. This chain uses TRBV7-9 with TRBJ1-2, with TRBD1 matching 9 bases. CDR3 size: 15 residues. Unmatched junction bases numbered 6, after V lost 2 bases and J lost 5 bases. Per the germline V gene, CDR1 is SEHNR and CDR2 is FQNEAQ (reference sequence).

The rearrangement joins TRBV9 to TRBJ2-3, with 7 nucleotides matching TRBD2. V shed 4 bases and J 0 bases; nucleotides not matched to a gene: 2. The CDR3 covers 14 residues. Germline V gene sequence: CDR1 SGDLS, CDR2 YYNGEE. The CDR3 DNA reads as TGTGCCAGCAGCCCAGCGGGGAGCACAGATACGCAGTATTTT. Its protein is CASSPAGSTDTQYF.

CDR3 bases: TGTGCCGTGGGCCCCGGGGCCAACGTCCTGACTTTC. Translated, it gives CAVGPGANVLTF. The chain recombines TRBV6-5 with TRBJ2-6, with D unclear. Germline CDR1 reads MNHEY; CDR2 reads SVGAGI. This CDR3 contains 12 residues. Trimming took off 11 bases at V and 4 bases at J, with 9 bases between the two ends.

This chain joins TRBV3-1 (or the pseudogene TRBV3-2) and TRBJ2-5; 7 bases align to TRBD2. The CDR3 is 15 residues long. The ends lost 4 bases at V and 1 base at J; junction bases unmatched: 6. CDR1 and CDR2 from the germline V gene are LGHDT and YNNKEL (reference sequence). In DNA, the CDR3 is TGTGCCAGCAGCCCAAGCGCGGGGGTCCAAGAGACCCAGTACTTC. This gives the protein CASSPSAGVQETQYF.

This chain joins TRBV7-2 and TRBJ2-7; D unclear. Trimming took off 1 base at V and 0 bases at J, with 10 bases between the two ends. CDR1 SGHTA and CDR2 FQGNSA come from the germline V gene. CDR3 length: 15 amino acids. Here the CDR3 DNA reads TGTGCCAGCAGCTTAGGGGCCGACCTCTCCTACGAGCAGTACTTC. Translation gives CASSLGADLSYEQYF.

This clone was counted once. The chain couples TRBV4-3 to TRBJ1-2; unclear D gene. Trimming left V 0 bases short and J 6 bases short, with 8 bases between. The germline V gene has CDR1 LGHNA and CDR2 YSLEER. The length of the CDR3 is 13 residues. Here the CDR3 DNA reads TGCGCCAGCAGCCAAGACGGCAGGAATGGCTACACCTTC. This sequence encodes CASSQDGRNGYTF.

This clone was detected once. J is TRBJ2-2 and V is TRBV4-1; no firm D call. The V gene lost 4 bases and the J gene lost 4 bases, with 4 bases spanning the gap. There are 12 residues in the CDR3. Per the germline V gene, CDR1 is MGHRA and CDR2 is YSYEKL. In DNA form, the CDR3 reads TGCGCCAGCAGCCCGTTCACCGGGGAGCTGTTTTTT. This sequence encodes CASSPFTGELFF.

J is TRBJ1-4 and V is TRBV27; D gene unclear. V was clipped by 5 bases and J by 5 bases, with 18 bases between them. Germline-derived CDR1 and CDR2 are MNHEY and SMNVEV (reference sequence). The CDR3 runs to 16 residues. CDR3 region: CASSPVVARVNEKLFF. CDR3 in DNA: TGTGCCAGCAGTCCGGTGGTGGCCCGGGTCAATGAAAAACTGTTTTTT.

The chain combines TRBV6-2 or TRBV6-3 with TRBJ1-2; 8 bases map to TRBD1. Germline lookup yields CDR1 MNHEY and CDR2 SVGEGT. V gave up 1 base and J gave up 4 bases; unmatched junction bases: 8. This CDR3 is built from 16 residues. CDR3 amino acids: CASSYFPGGDRYGYTF. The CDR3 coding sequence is TGTGCCAGCAGTTACTTTCCAGGGGGCGACCGCTATGGCTACACCTTC.

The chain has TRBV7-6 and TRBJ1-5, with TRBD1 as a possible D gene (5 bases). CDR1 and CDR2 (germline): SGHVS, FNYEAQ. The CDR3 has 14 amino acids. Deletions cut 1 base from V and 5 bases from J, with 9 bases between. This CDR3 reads CASSLGGRDQPQHF. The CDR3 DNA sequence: TGTGCCAGCAGCTTAGGGGGGAGGGATCAGCCCCAGCATTTT. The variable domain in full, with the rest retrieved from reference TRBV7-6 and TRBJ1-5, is GAGVSQSPRYKVTKRGQDVALRCDPISGHVSLYWYRQALGQGPEFLTYFNYEAQQDKSGLPNDRFSAERPEGSISTLTIQRTEQRDSAMYRCASSLGGRDQPQHFGDGTRLSIL.

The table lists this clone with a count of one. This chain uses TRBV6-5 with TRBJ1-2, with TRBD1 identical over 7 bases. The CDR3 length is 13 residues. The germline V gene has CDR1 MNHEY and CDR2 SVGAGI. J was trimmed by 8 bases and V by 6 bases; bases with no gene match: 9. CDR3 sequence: CASSRTGERGYTF. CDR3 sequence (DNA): TGTGCCAGCAGCAGAACAGGGGAGCGGGGCTACACCTTC.

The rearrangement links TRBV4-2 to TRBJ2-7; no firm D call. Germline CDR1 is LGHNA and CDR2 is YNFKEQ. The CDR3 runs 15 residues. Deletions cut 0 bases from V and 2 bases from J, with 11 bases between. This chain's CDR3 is CASSQESSRAYEQYF. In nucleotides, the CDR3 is TGTGCCAGCAGCCAAGAGAGTAGCCGCGCCTACGAGCAGTACTTC.

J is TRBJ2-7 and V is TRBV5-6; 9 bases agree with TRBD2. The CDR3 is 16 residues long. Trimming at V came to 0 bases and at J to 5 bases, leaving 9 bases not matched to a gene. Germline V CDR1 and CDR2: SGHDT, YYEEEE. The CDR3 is CASSLGGAGGPDEQYF. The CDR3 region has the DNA TGTGCCAGCAGCTTGGGCGGTGCGGGGGGGCCAGACGAGCAGTACTTC. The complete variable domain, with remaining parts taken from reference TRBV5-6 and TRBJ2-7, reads DAGVTQSPTHLIKTRGQQVTLRCSPKSGHDTVSWYQQALGQGPQFIFQYYEEEERQRGNFPDRFSGHQFPNYSSELNVNALLLGDSALYLCASSLGGAGGPDEQYFGPGTRLTVT.

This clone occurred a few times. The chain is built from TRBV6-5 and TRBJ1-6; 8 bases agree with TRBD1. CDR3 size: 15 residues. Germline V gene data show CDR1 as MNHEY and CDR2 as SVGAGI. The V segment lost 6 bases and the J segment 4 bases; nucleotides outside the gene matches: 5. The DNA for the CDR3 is TGTGCCAGCAGGGACAGGGAATCTTATAATTCACCCCTCCACTTT. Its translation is CASRDRESYNSPLHF.

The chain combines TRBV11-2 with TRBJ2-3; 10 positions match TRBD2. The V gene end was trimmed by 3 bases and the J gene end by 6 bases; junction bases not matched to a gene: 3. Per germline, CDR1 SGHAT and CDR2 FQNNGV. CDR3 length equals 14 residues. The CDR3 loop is CASSFSSGGDTQYF. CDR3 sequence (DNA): TGTGCCAGCAGCTTCTCTAGCGGGGGTGATACGCAGTATTTT.

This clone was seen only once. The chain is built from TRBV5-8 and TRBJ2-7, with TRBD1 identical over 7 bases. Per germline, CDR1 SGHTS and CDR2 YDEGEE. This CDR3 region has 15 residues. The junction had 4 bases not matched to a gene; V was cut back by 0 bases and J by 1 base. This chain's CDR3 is CASSLVTTGSYEQYF. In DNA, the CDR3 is TGTGCCAGCAGCTTGGTAACGACAGGGTCCTACGAGCAGTACTTC.

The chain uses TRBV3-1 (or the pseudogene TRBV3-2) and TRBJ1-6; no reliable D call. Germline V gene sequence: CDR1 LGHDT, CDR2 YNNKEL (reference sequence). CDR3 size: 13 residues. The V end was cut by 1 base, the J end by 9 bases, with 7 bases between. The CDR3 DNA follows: TGTGCCAGCAGCCAAGTTACTAGTTCACCCCTCCACTTT. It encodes CASSQVTSSPLHF.

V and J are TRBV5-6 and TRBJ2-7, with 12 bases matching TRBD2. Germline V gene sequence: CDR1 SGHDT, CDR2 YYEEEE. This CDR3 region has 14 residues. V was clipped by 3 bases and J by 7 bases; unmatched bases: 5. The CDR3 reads CASSSPSGGAEQYF. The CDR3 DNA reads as TGTGCCAGCAGCTCGCCTAGCGGGGGGGCGGAGCAGTACTTC.

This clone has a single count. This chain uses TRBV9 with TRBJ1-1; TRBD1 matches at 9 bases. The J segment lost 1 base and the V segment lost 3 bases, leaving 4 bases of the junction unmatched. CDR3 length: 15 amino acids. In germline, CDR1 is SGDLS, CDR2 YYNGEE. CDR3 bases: TGTGCCAGCAGCGCTAGGGACAGGGAGAACACTGAAGCTTTCTTT. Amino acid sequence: CASSARDRENTEAFF.

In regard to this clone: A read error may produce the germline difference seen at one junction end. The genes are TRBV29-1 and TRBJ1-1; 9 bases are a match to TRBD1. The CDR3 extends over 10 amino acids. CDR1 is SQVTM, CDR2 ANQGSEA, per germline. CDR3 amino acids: CSDHSLQGAF. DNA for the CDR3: TGCAGCGATCACTCACTACAGGGGGCCTTT. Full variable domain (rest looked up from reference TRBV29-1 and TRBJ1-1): SAVISQKPSRDICQRGTSLTIQCQVDSQVTMMFWYRQQPGQSLTLIATANQGSEATYESGFVIDKFPISRPNLTFSTLTVSNMSPEDSSIYLCSDHSLQGAFGQGTRLTVV.

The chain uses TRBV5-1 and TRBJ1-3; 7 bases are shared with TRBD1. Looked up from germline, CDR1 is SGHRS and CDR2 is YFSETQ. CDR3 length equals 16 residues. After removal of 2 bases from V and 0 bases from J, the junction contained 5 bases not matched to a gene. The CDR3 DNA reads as TGCGCCAGCAGCTTAAGAGACAGGGTCTCTGGAAACACCATATATTTT. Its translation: CASSLRDRVSGNTIYF.